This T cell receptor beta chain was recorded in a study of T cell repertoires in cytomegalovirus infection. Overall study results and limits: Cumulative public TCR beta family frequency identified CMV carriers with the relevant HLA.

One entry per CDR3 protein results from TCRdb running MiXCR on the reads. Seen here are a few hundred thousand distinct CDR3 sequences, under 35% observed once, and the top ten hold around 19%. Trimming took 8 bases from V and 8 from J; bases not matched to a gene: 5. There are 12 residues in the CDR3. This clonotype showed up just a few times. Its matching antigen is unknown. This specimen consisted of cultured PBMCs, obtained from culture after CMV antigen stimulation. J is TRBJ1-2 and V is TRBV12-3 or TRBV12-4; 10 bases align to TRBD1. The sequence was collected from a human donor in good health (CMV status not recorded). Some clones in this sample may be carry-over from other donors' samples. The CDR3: CASWTGGGGYTF. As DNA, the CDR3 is TGTGCCAGCTGGACAGGGGGTGGCGGCTACACCTTC.